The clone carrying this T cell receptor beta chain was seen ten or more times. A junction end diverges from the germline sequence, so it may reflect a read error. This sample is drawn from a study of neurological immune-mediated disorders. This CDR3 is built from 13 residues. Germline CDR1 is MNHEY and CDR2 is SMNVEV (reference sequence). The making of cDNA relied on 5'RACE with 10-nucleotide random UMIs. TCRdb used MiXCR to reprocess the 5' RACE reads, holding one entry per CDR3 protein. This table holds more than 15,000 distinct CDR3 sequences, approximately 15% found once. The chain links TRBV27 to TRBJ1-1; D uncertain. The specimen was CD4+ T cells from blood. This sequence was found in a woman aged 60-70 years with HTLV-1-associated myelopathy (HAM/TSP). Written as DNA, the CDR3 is TGTTCCAGCAGTTTTTCCATGAACACTGAAGCTTTCTTT. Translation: CSSSFSMNTEAFF.